One TCR beta chain is described in this entry. Its antigen is unidentified. The data were taken from a study of tumor-infiltrating lymphocytes in primary liver carcinoma. The overall study: Between about 4 and 11 cm across, the tumors were all of stage T1-T3 N0M0. Study-wide points: Bulk samples went unsorted, so CD4+ and CD8+ repertoires were not compared. It was in tumors, not blood, that the top-250-clone fraction was significantly higher (p = 0.039).

With 400 to 550 ng total RNA as template and a constant-region primer, TCR beta cDNA was made. Each TCR beta library was derived from three nested multiplex PCR rounds that employed slightly modified ARM-PCR. Running 10 cycles apiece, the first two PCR rounds relied on TRBV1-TRBV30 forward primers together with a C-beta reverse primer. MiXCR, applied by TCRdb to the multiplex PCR reads, yields one record per CDR3 protein. The sample records 310,000 or so distinct CDR3 sequences, 58% being singletons. This CDR3 contains 14 residues. V was shortened by 4 bases and J by 13 bases, with 19 bases between the two germline ends. In addition to blood RNA drawn from unsorted whole blood, germline DNA was extracted. Presurgery, approximately 4 milliliters of peripheral blood were collected.

Sequencing was performed on peripheral blood. The sequence derives from a woman in her 30s with primary liver carcinoma and hepatitis B virus infection. The chain combines TRBV12-3 or TRBV12-4 with TRBJ2-2; D perhaps matches TRBD1 (6 bases). The CDR3 region has the DNA TGTGCCAGCAGTTCAACCGCCCGTACCAGGGGGCTGTTTTTT. Encoded protein: CASSSTARTRGLFF.